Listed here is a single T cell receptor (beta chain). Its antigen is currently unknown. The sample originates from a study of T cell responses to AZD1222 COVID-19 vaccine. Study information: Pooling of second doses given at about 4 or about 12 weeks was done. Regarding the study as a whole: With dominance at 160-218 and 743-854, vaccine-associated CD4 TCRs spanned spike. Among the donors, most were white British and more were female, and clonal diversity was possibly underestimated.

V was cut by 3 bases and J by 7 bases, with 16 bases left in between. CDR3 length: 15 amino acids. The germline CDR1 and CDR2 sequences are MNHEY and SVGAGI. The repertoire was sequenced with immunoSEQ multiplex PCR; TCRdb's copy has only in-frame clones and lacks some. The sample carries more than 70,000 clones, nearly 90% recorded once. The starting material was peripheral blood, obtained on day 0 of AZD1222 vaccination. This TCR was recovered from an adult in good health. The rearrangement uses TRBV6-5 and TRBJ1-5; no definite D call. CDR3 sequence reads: CASSYSPSDGQPQHF. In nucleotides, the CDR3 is TGTGCCAGCAGTTATTCCCCCTCCGATGGGCAGCCCCAGCATTTT.